The clone carrying this T cell receptor beta chain showed up many times. Its antigen is not identified. One entry per CDR3 protein results from TCRdb running MiXCR on the RT-PCR reads. The profile covers 710,000 or so distinct CDR3 sequences, with about a sixth appearing a single time and roughly 10% taken by the ten largest. This CDR3 comprises 13 residues. The germline gives CDR1 DFQATT, CDR2 SNEGSKA (reference sequence). Between the trimmed V and J ends, which lost 3 bases and 3 bases, there was a span of 9 bases. The sample comes from a study of response to subunit inactivated influenza vaccine. General study points: Authors suggested that a seasonal influenza vaccination recruits few new T cells each time.

The sequencing here drew on PBMCs from blood, taken 12 days after vaccination. This clonotype was obtained from a man between 50 and 59 years old who received an inactivated influenza vaccine. The rearrangement uses TRBV20-1 and TRBJ2-4, with D perhaps TRBD2 (6 bases). As DNA, the CDR3 is TGCAGTGCTAGCGGGAGAGGCAAAAACATTCAGTACTTC. Translation: CSASGRGKNIQYF.